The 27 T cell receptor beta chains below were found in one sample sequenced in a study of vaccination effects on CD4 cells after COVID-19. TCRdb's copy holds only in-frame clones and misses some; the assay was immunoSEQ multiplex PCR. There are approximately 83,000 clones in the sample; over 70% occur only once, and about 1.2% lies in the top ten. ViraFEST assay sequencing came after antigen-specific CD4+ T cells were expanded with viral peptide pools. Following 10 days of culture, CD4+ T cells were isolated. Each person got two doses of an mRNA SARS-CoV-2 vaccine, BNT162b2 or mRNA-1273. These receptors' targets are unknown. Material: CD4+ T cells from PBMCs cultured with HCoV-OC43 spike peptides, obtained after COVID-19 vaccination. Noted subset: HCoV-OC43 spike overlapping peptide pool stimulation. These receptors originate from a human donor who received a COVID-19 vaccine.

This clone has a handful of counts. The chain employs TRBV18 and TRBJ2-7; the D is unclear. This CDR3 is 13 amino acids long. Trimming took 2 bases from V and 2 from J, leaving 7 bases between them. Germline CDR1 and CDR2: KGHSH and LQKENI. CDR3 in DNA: TGTGCCAGCTCACCAACGCAGGCCTACGAGCAGTACGTC. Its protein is CASSPTQAYEQYV.

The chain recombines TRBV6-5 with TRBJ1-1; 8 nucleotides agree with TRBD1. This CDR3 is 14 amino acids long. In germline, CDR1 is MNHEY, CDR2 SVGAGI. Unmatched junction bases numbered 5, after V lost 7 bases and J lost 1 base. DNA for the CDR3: TGTGCCAGCATTAGGGGACAGGCGAACACTGAAGCTTTCTTT. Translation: CASIRGQANTEAFF.

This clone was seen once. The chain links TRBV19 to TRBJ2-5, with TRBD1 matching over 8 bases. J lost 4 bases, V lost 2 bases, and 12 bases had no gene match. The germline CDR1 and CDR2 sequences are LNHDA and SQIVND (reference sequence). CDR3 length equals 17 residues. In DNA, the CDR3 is TGTGCCAGTAGTATATCCCCCCTCGGCAGGGGGCGAGAGACCCAGTACTTC. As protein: CASSISPLGRGRETQYF.

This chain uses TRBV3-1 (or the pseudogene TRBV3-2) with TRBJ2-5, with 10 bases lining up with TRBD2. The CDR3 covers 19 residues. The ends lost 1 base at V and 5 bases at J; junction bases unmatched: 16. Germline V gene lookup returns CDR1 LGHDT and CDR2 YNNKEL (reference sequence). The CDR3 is CASSQGWRLAGARRETQYF. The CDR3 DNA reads TGTGCCAGCAGCCAAGGCTGGAGGCTAGCGGGGGCCCGCCGGGAGACCCAGTACTTC.

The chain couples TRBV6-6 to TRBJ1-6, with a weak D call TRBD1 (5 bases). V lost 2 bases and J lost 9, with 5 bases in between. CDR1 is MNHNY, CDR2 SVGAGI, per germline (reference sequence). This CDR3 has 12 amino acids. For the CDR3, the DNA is TGTGCCAGCAGTTACAGGGGTTCACCCCTCCACTTT. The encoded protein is CASSYRGSPLHF.

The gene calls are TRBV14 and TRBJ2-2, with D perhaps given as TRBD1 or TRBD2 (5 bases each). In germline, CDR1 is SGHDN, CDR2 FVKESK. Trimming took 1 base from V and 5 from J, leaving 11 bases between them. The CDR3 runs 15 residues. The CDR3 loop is CASSQVGTRTGELFF. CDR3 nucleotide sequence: TGTGCCAGCAGCCAAGTCGGGACGCGGACCGGGGAGCTGTTTTTT.

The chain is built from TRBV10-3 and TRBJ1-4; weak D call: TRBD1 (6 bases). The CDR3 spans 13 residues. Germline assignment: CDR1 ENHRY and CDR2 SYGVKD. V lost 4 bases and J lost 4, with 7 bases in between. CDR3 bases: TGTGCCATCAGTGGGACAGTTAATGAAAAACTGTTTTTT. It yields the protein CAISGTVNEKLFF.

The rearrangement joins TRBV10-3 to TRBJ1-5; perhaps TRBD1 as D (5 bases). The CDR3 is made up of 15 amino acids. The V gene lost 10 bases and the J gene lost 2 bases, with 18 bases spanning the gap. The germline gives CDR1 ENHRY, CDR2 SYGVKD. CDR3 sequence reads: CATNGGGDGNQPQHF. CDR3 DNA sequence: TGTGCCACCAACGGGGGGGGAGATGGCAATCAGCCCCAGCATTTT.

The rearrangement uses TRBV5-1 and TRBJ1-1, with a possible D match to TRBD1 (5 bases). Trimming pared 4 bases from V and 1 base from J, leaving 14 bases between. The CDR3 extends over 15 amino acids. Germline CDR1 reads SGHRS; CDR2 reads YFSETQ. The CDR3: CASSGTVGANTEAFF. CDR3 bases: TGCGCCAGCAGCGGGACGGTAGGGGCGAACACTGAAGCTTTCTTT.

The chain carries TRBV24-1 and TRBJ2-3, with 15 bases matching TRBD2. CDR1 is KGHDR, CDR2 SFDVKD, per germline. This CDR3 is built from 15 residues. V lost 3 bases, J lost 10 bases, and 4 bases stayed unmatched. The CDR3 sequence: CATSDRTSGGAAQYF. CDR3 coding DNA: TGTGCCACCAGTGATCGGACTAGCGGGGGGGCCGCGCAGTATTTT.

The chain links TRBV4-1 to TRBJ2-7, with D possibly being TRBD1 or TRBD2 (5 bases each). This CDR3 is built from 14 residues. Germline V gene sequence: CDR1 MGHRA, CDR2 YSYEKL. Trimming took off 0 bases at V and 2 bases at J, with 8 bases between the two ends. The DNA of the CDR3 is TGCGCCAGCAGCCAAGATTTGGGACCCTACGAGCAGTACGTC. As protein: CASSQDLGPYEQYV.

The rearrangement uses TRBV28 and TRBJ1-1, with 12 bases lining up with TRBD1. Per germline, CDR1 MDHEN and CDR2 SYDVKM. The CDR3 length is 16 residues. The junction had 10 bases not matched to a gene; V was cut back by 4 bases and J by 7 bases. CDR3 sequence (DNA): TGTGCCAGCAGTTCCCCCTCCGGGACAGGGGGCGTTGAAGCTTTCTTT. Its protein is CASSSPSGTGGVEAFF. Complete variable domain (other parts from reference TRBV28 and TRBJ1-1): DVKVTQSSRYLVKRTGEKVFLECVQDMDHENMFWYRQDPGLGLRLIYFSYDVKMKEKGDIPEGYSVSREKKERFSLILESASTNQTSMYLCASSSPSGTGGVEAFFGQGTRLTVV.

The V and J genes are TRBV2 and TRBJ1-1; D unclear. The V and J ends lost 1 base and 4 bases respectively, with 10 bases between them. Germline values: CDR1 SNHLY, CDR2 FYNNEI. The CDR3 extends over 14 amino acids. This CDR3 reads CASSEVTPRTEAFF. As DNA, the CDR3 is TGTGCCAGCAGTGAAGTGACACCGCGCACTGAAGCTTTCTTT. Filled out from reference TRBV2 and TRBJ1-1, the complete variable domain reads EPEVTQTPSHQVTQMGQEVILRCVPISNHLYFYWYRQILGQKVEFLVSFYNNEISEKSEIFDDQFSVERPDGSNFTLKIRSTKLEDSAMYFCASSEVTPRTEAFFGQGTRLTVV.

This CDR3 is CASSGTGATNEKLFF. In DNA, the CDR3 is TGTGCCAGCTCCGGGACGGGTGCCACTAATGAAAAACTGTTTTTT. The genes are TRBV2 and TRBJ1-4; a possible D gene is TRBD1 (5 bases). This CDR3 comprises 15 residues. Trimming left V 8 bases short and J 2 bases short, with 15 bases between. CDR1 and CDR2 from the germline V gene are SNHLY and FYNNEI. The whole variable domain, filled in from reference TRBV2 and TRBJ1-4, reads EPEVTQTPSHQVTQMGQEVILRCVPISNHLYFYWYRQILGQKVEFLVSFYNNEISEKSEIFDDQFSVERPDGSNFTLKIRSTKLEDSAMYFCASSGTGATNEKLFFGSGTQLSVL.

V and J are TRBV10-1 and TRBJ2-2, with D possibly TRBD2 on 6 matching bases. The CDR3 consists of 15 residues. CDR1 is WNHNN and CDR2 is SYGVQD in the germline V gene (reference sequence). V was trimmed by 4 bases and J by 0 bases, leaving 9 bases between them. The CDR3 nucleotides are TGCGCCAGCAGTGCCGGGGGTCCGAACACCGGGGAGCTGTTTTTT. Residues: CASSAGGPNTGELFF.

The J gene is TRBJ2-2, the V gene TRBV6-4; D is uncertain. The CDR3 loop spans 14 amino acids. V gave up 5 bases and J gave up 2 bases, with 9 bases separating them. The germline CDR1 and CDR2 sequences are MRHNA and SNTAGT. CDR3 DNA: TGTGCCAGCAGTCCTTATACAAACACCGGGGAGCTGTTTTTT. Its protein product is CASSPYTNTGELFF.

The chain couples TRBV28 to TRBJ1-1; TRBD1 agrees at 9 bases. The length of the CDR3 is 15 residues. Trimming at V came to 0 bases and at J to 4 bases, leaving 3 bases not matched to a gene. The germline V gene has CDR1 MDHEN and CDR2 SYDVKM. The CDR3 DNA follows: TGTGCCAGCAGTTTATGGGGACAGGGTGGCACTGAAGCTTTCTTT. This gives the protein CASSLWGQGGTEAFF.

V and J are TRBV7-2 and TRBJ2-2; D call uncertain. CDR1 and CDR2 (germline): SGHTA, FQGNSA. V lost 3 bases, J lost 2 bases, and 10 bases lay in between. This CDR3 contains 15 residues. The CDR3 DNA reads TGTGCCAGCAGCTTGGTTGCGGCCAACACCGGGGAGCTGTTTTTT. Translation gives CASSLVAANTGELFF.

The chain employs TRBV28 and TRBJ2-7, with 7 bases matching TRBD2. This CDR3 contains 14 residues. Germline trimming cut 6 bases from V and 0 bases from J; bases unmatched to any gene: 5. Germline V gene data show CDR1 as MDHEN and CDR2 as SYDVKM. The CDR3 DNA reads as TGTGCCAGCAGATCTGGGGGGGGCTCCTACGAGCAGTACGTC. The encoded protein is CASRSGGGSYEQYV.

This CDR3 is CASSEQGMNTEAFF. Written as DNA, the CDR3 is TGTGCCAGCAGTGAACAGGGTATGAACACTGAAGCTTTCTTT. The chain employs TRBV2 and TRBJ1-1, with a weak D call TRBD1 (5 bases). The CDR3 has 14 residues. Germline V gives CDR1 SNHLY, CDR2 FYNNEI. Trimming removed 2 bases at V and 0 bases at J, with 7 bases between.

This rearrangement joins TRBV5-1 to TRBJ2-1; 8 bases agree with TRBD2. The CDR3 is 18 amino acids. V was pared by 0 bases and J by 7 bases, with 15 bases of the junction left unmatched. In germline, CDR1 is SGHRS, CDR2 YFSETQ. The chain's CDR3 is CASSLVSSIAGLGNEQFF. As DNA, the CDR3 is TGCGCCAGCAGCTTGGTGTCCAGTATAGCGGGGCTGGGTAATGAGCAGTTCTTC.

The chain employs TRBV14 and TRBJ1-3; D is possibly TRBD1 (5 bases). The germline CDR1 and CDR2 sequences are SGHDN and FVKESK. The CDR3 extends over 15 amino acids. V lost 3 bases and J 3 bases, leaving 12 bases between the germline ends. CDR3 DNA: TGTGCCAGCAGCCAGATCGGGGCGCTTGGAAACACCATATATTTT. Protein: CASSQIGALGNTIYF. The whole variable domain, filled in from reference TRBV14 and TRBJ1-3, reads EAGVTQFPSHSVIEKGQTVTLRCDPISGHDNLYWYRRVMGKEIKFLLHFVKESKQDESGMPNNRFLAERTGGTYSTLKVQPAELEDSGVYFCASSQIGALGNTIYFGEGSWLTVV.

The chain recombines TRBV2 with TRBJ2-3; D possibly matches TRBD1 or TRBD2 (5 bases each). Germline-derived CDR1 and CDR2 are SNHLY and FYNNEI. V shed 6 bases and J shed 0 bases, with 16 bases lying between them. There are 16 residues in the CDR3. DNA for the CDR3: TGTGCCAGCAGACCCGGGACGCAGGCTAGCACAGATACGCAGTATTTT. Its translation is CASRPGTQASTDTQYF.

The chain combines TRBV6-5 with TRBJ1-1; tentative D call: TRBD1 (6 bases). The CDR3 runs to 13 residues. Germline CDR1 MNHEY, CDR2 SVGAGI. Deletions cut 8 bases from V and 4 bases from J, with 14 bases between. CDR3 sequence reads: CASVGQGPTEAFF. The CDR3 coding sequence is TGTGCCAGCGTGGGCCAGGGGCCCACTGAAGCTTTCTTT.

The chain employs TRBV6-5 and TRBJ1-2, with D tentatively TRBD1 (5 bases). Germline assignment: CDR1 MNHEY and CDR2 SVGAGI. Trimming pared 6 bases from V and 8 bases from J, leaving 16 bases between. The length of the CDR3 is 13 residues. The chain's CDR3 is CASSLDSPGGYTF. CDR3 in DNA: TGTGCCAGCAGCCTAGACAGCCCTGGGGGCTACACCTTC.

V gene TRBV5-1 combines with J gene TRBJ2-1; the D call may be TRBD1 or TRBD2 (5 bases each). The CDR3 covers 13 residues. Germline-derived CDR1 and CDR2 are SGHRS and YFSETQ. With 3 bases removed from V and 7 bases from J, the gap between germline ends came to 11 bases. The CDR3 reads CASSSLGRNEQFF. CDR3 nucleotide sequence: TGCGCCAGCAGCTCACTGGGACGGAATGAGCAGTTCTTC.

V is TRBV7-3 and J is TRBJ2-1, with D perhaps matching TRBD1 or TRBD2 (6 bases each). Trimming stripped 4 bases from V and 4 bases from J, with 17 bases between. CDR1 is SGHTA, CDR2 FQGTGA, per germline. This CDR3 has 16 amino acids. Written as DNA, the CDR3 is TGTGCCAGCAGCTCCGCCGGAGGGGGGCCGTACAATGAGCAGTTCTTC. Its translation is CASSSAGGGPYNEQFF.